The 32 T cell receptor beta chains below come from one sample, sequenced in a study of T cell responses to AZD1222 COVID-19 vaccine. TCRdb's copy holds only in-frame clones and misses some; the assay was immunoSEQ multiplex PCR. The table includes approximately 180,000 clones, around nine tenths detected once. Sequenced here: peripheral blood, sampled on day 0 of AZD1222 vaccination. These receptors were obtained from an adult in good health.

The V and J genes are TRBV12-1 and TRBJ1-6. TRBV12-1 is classified as a pseudogene. The CDR3 loop spans 17 amino acids. The CDR3 DNA follows: TGTGCCAGCAGCCCCGGGGTGGGGGGGGCGATGGAGTCACCCCTCCACTTT. This translates into CASSPGVGGAMESPLHF.

This chain links TRBV15 with TRBJ1-1; D is unclear. Germline V gene data show CDR1 as LNHNV and CDR2 as YYDKDF (reference sequence). The CDR3 is 13 residues long. The V and J ends lost 5 bases and 6 bases respectively, with 13 bases between them. The CDR3 DNA is TGTGCCACCAGCGGACCGAGTTCGCCTGAAGCTTTCTTT. It translates to CATSGPSSPEAFF.

The chain employs TRBV12-3 or TRBV12-4 and TRBJ2-7; 7 bases are shared with TRBD1. CDR3 length: 12 residues. J lost 13 bases, V lost 3 bases, and 9 bases had no gene match. The CDR3 protein is CASSFVGTAFYF. CDR3 nucleotides: TGTGCCAGCAGTTTTGTCGGGACAGCTTTTTACTTC.

The chain employs TRBV30 and TRBJ1-3; no reliable D call. V gave up 4 bases and J gave up 4 bases, with 8 bases separating them. The CDR3 spans 12 residues. Looked up from germline, CDR1 is GTSNPN and CDR2 is SVGIG (reference sequence). The CDR3 is CAWKATGNTIYF. CDR3 coding DNA: TGTGCCTGGAAGGCAACCGGAAACACCATATATTTT.

The V gene is TRBV19, the J gene TRBJ1-4, with D unclear. The length of the CDR3 is 14 residues. V was shortened by 3 bases and J by 7 bases, with 12 bases between the two germline ends. Germline lookup yields CDR1 LNHDA and CDR2 SQIVND (reference sequence). CDR3 nucleotides: TGTGCCAGTAGTATGTGGTTGGAGAGTGAAAAACTGTTTTTT. This sequence encodes CASSMWLESEKLFF.

The chain recombines TRBV18 with TRBJ2-1; the match to TRBD2 covers 10 bases. The CDR3 extends over 16 amino acids. CDR1 is KGHSH and CDR2 is LQKENI in the germline V gene. V lost 0 bases, J lost 3 bases, and 2 bases stayed unmatched. The CDR3 region has the DNA TGTGCCAGCTCACCACCTTCTAGCGGGAGCTACAATGAGCAGTTCTTC. Translating it yields CASSPPSSGSYNEQFF.

The V call is TRBV24-1, the J call TRBJ1-5; TRBD1 is a possible D gene (5 bases). Germline CDR1 is KGHDR and CDR2 is SFDVKD. This CDR3 region has 15 residues. Trimming stripped 4 bases from V and 4 bases from J, with 13 bases between. The DNA for the CDR3 is TGTGCCACCAGTGACCCTCTGGGGCCAAATCAGCCCCAGCATTTT. Protein product: CATSDPLGPNQPQHF.

The rearrangement joins TRBV5-1 to TRBJ2-3; 12 nucleotides align to TRBD2. The V gene's germline CDR1 is SGHRS and CDR2 YFSETQ. The CDR3 consists of 16 residues. The J segment lost 1 base and the V segment lost 0 bases, leaving 0 bases of the junction unmatched. The CDR3 reads CASSLGTSGGTDTQYF. DNA of the CDR3: TGCGCCAGCAGCTTGGGGACTAGCGGGGGCACAGATACGCAGTATTTT.

The chain links TRBV25-1 to TRBJ2-7; the D is unclear. V gave up 5 bases and J gave up 3 bases, with 8 bases separating them. CDR1 and CDR2 from the germline V gene are MGHDK and SYGVNS. The CDR3 spans 12 residues. CDR3 in DNA: TGTGCCAGCAGTATAACCGTCTACGAGCAGTACTTC. As protein: CASSITVYEQYF.

CDR3 sequence reads: CASSDMTVNTGELFF. In nucleotides, the CDR3 is TGTGCCAGCAGTGATATGACAGTGAACACCGGGGAGCTGTTTTTT. This chain connects TRBV25-1 to TRBJ2-2; D is possibly TRBD1 (5 bases). From germline, CDR1 is MGHDK and CDR2 SYGVNS. This CDR3 is built from 15 residues. V gave up 3 bases and J gave up 1 base, with 9 bases separating them. The full variable domain, rest sourced from reference TRBV25-1 and TRBJ2-2, is EADIYQTPRYLVIGTGKKITLECSQTMGHDKMYWYQQDPGMELHLIHYSYGVNSTEKGDLSSESTVSRIRTEHFPLTLESARPSHTSQYLCASSDMTVNTGELFFGEGSRLTVL.

The V gene is TRBV18, the J gene TRBJ2-7, with D perhaps TRBD1 (6 bases). V gave up 4 bases and J gave up 5 bases, with 18 bases separating them. CDR1 is KGHSH, CDR2 LQKENI, per germline. This CDR3 region has 15 residues. The CDR3 loop is CASSRSGARRDEQYF. Written as DNA, the CDR3 is TGTGCCAGCTCACGCTCAGGGGCGCGTAGGGACGAGCAGTACTTC.

The rearrangement links TRBV19 to TRBJ2-1, with TRBD2 matching over 12 bases. Germline trimming cut 6 bases from V and 7 bases from J; bases unmatched to any gene: 22. This CDR3 has 20 residues. In germline, CDR1 is LNHDA, CDR2 SQIVND (reference sequence). The CDR3 DNA follows: TGTGCCAGTAGCCAACGTAACCGGCGACTAGCGGGAGTGAGAGGGAATGAGCAGTTCTTC. It codes for CASSQRNRRLAGVRGNEQFF.

CDR3 protein: CASSLTYGTDTQYF. The CDR3 DNA follows: TGCGCCAGCAGCCTGACATACGGCACAGATACGCAGTATTTT. The chain has TRBV10-2 and TRBJ2-3; D not resolved. V lost 6 bases and J 1 base, leaving 11 bases between the germline ends. Germline V lookup: CDR1 WSHSY, CDR2 SAAADI. This CDR3 contains 14 residues.

The chain joins TRBV5-4 to TRBJ1-2, with 8 nucleotides matching TRBD1. The CDR3 consists of 14 residues. The germline V gene encodes CDR1 SGHNT and CDR2 YYREEE (reference sequence). Trimming at V came to 1 base and at J to 9 bases, leaving 8 bases not matched to a gene. The CDR3 loop is CASSLSGGLSRYTF. The CDR3, as DNA: TGTGCCAGCAGCTTGTCAGGGGGCCTAAGCCGCTACACCTTC.

This clone was found a few times. The genes are TRBV6-6 and TRBJ2-7; 7 nucleotides align to TRBD1. Looked up from germline, CDR1 is MNHNY and CDR2 is SVGAGI (reference sequence). The CDR3 consists of 12 residues. The junction had 3 bases not matched to a gene; V was cut back by 4 bases and J by 6 bases. The CDR3, as DNA: TGTGCCAGCAGTTCGACAGGGACCGAGCAGTACTTC. It yields the protein CASSSTGTEQYF.

The chain joins TRBV3-1 (or the pseudogene TRBV3-2) to TRBJ2-1; either TRBD1 or TRBD2 may supply D (6 bases each). Trimming left V 3 bases short and J 8 bases short, with 20 bases between. The CDR3 length is 16 residues. Germline V gene data show CDR1 as LGHDT and CDR2 as YNNKEL (reference sequence). CDR3: CASSQGGGTPRHEQFF. The CDR3 DNA sequence: TGTGCCAGCAGCCAGGGGGGCGGGACTCCGCGTCATGAGCAGTTCTTC.

This chain joins TRBV6-4 and TRBJ2-3; 9 positions agree with TRBD2. After removal of 0 bases from V and 6 bases from J, the junction contained 4 bases not matched to a gene. The CDR3 contains 15 residues. CDR1 and CDR2 from the germline V gene are MRHNA and SNTAGT. CDR3 bases: TGTGCCAGCAGTGACTCAGGCGGGGGGGTGGATACGCAGTATTTT. It encodes CASSDSGGGVDTQYF.

V and J are TRBV10-3 and TRBJ1-6, with a weak D call TRBD1 (5 bases). CDR1 is ENHRY and CDR2 is SYGVKD in the germline V gene. Between the trimmed V and J ends, which lost 0 bases and 10 bases, there was a span of 16 bases. This CDR3 contains 16 residues. The DNA for the CDR3 is TGTGCCATCAGTGAGTCCTCCTCGGGGCTGGGGTCACCCCTCCACTTT. Protein sequence: CAISESSSGLGSPLHF.

This chain connects TRBV2 to TRBJ1-5; 8 positions agree with TRBD1. The CDR3 contains 16 residues. The germline V gene encodes CDR1 SNHLY and CDR2 FYNNEI. Trimming removed 3 bases from V and 5 bases from J; junction bases left unmatched: 9. The CDR3 loop is CASSDGWAGGDQPQHF. As DNA, the CDR3 is TGTGCCAGCAGTGATGGGTGGGCAGGGGGCGATCAGCCCCAGCATTTT.

V gene TRBV19 combines with J gene TRBJ2-2, with TRBD2 matching 12 bases. The length of the CDR3 is 15 residues. Germline assignment: CDR1 LNHDA and CDR2 SQIVND (reference sequence). J lost 5 bases, V lost 7 bases, and 5 bases had no gene match. The CDR3 DNA follows: TGTGCCAGTACCCGACTAGCGGGAGAAACCGGGGAGCTGTTTTTT. It encodes CASTRLAGETGELFF.

The chain combines TRBV6-1 with TRBJ2-1; 15 positions agree with TRBD2. The J segment lost 7 bases and the V segment lost 6 bases, leaving 7 bases of the junction unmatched. CDR1 and CDR2 (germline): MNHNS, SASEGT. The CDR3 extends over 16 amino acids. This CDR3 is CASREPGLAGGNEQFF. The CDR3 nucleotides are TGTGCCAGCAGAGAACCGGGACTAGCGGGAGGAAATGAGCAGTTCTTC.

CDR3 region: CASSQATYEQYF. The CDR3 DNA follows: TGTGCCAGCAGCCAAGCCACCTACGAGCAGTACTTC. The genes are TRBV3-1 (or the pseudogene TRBV3-2) and TRBJ2-7; D unclear. Germline V gene data show CDR1 as LGHDT and CDR2 as YNNKEL (reference sequence). V lost 1 base and J lost 2, with 3 bases in between. The CDR3 is 12 residues long.

The chain employs TRBV7-9 and TRBJ2-3, with D possibly being TRBD1 or TRBD2 (6 bases each). Germline-derived CDR1 and CDR2 are SEHNR and FQNEAQ (reference sequence). Trimming shortened V by 1 base and J by 2 bases, and 19 bases separated the two germline ends. The CDR3 sequence is 18 residues long. CDR3 region: CASSLVGGRSGATDTQYF. The CDR3 DNA is TGTGCCAGCAGCTTAGTAGGTGGGAGATCGGGGGCCACAGATACGCAGTATTTT.

The genes are TRBV19 and TRBJ2-7, with a weak D call TRBD2 (7 bases). The V gene lost 4 bases and the J gene lost 9 bases, with 13 bases spanning the gap. Germline V gene data show CDR1 as LNHDA and CDR2 as SQIVND (reference sequence). CDR3 size: 12 residues. The CDR3 DNA reads as TGTGCCAGTAGTAGCGGGGGCGCAGCGCAGTACTTC. Encoded protein: CASSSGGAAQYF.

The gene calls are TRBV15 and TRBJ1-5; no reliable D call. The germline V gene has CDR1 LNHNV and CDR2 YYDKDF (reference sequence). The CDR3 has 15 residues. The germline V and J ends were trimmed by 0 bases and 0 bases, with 6 bases remaining between them. CDR3 loop: CATSRESASNQPQHF. In DNA form, the CDR3 reads TGTGCCACCAGCAGAGAGTCAGCTAGCAATCAGCCCCAGCATTTT. Looking up the rest from reference TRBV15 and TRBJ1-5 gives the full variable domain: DAMVIQNPRYQVTQFGKPVTLSCSQTLNHNVMYWYQQKSSQAPKLLFHYYDKDFNNEADTPDNFQSRRPNTSFCFLDIRSPGLGDTAMYLCATSRESASNQPQHFGDGTRLSIL.

The chain links TRBV5-1 to TRBJ2-5; D gene ambiguous. The V end lost 2 bases, the J end lost 3 bases, and 8 bases lay between the germline ends. CDR1 and CDR2 from the germline V gene are SGHRS and YFSETQ. There are 13 residues in the CDR3. The CDR3 sequence is CASSFGKEETQYF. CDR3 bases: TGCGCCAGCAGCTTCGGCAAGGAAGAGACCCAGTACTTC.

The chain is built from TRBV10-2 and TRBJ2-1, with D possibly being TRBD1 (5 bases). The V end lost 4 bases, the J end lost 6 bases, and 13 bases lay between the germline ends. The length of the CDR3 is 14 residues. Germline assignment: CDR1 WSHSY and CDR2 SAAADI. The CDR3 nucleotides read TGCGCCAGCAGTGGTGCCAGGGTGGGCAATGAGCAGTTCTTC. Protein sequence: CASSGARVGNEQFF.

This clone was detected only a few times. Here the CDR3 reads CASSPIGFDEKLFF. The CDR3 DNA follows: TGTGCCAGCTCACCGATAGGTTTCGATGAAAAACTGTTTTTT. The V gene is TRBV18, the J gene TRBJ1-4; D gene uncertain. Trimming shortened V by 3 bases and J by 6 bases, and 11 bases separated the two germline ends. The germline V gene encodes CDR1 KGHSH and CDR2 LQKENI. The CDR3 extends over 14 amino acids.

The chain combines TRBV6-5 with TRBJ1-2, with a possible D match to TRBD1 (5 bases). Trimming removed 2 bases at V and 8 bases at J, with 21 bases between. The CDR3 runs to 16 residues. The germline CDR1 and CDR2 sequences are MNHEY and SVGAGI. For the CDR3, the DNA is TGTGCCAGCAGTTACACCTCAGGGTTTGTTAGCGGGGGCTACACCTTC. Translation gives CASSYTSGFVSGGYTF.

The chain combines TRBV6-6 with TRBJ2-7, with D tentatively TRBD1 (6 bases). The germline V gene encodes CDR1 MNHNY and CDR2 SVGAGI (reference sequence). This CDR3 region has 16 residues. V was pared by 0 bases and J by 6 bases, with 18 bases between. In DNA form, the CDR3 reads TGTGCCAGCAGTTACTCGGGCAGGGGTCTTTTAAGCGAGCAGTACTTC. Residues: CASSYSGRGLLSEQYF.

The J gene is TRBJ2-1, the V gene TRBV19; D gene ambiguous. The CDR3 extends over 15 amino acids. Germline CDR1 LNHDA, CDR2 SQIVND (reference sequence). The V and J ends lost 6 bases and 4 bases respectively, with 16 bases between them. CDR3 nucleotide sequence: TGTGCCAGTAGACTCGACTCATTTAGGTACAATGAGCAGTTCTTC. It encodes CASRLDSFRYNEQFF.

The chain recombines TRBV6-5 with TRBJ1-3, with 8 bases identical to TRBD1. This CDR3 region has 14 residues. CDR1 is MNHEY and CDR2 is SVGAGI in the germline V gene. V lost 6 bases and J lost 5; bases outside the gene matches: 6. This CDR3 reads CASSLDRGRNTIYF. CDR3 nucleotide sequence: TGTGCCAGCAGCCTTGACAGGGGAAGAAACACCATATATTTT.